The sequence of this T cell receptor beta chain was determined in a study of beta chain features in type 1 diabetes. Study-level findings and limits: There was a moderate but significant shortening of TCRB CDR3s in all four CD4+ subsets of Type 1 diabetes patients.

Note on this clone: Its antigen is currently unknown.

Unmatched junction bases numbered 8, after V lost 6 bases and J lost 5 bases. This CDR3 is built from 14 residues. Germline CDR1 reads LNHDA; CDR2 reads SQIVND (reference sequence). The isolated RNA, all of it, was reverse transcribed, so expressed TCRB transcripts were what got sequenced. Here immunoSEQ multiplex PCR was the method, and the copy in TCRdb shows in-frame clones only, minus some. Of more than 300,000 clones detected, around 9.6% appear once; the ten largest clones hold 0.45% to 0.65%. Sequenced sample: central memory CD4+ T cells from blood. The chain has TRBV19 and TRBJ2-7, with 9 bases identical to TRBD2. This receptor was identified in a man aged 25 to 45 with type 1 diabetes. The DNA of the CDR3 is TGTGCCAGTAGGGGATTCCGACTAGCGGACGAGCAGTACTTC. Translation gives CASRGFRLADEQYF.